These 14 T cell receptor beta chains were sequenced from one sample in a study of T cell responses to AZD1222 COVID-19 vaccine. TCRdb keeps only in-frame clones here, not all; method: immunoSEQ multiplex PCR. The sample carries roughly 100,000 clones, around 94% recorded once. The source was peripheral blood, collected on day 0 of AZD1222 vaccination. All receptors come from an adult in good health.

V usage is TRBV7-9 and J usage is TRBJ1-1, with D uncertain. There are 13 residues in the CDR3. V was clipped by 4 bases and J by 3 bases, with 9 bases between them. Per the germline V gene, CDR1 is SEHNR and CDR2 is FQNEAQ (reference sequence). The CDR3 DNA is TGTGCCAGCAGCTCCGCCGGGGACACTGAAGCTTTCTTT. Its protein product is CASSSAGDTEAFF.

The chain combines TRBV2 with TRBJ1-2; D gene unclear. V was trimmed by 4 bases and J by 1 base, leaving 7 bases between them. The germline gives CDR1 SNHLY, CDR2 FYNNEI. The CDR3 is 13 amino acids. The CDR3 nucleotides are TGTGCCAGCAGTGTCCGGGATAACTATGGCTACACCTTC. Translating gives CASSVRDNYGYTF.

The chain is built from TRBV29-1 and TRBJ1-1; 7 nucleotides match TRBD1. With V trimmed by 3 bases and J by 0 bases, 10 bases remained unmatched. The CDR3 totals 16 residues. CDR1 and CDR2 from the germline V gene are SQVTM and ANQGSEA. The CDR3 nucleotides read TGCAGCGTTGACCCAATGTTCAGGGGGTTGAACACTGAAGCTTTCTTT. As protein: CSVDPMFRGLNTEAFF.

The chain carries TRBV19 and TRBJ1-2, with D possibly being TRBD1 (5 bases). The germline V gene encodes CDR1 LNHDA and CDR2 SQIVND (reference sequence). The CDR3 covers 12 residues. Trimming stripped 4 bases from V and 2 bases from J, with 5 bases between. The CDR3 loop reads CASSRQNYGYTF. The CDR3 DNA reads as TGTGCCAGTAGTAGACAGAACTATGGCTACACCTTC.

This CDR3 is CASSRDRSVDTQYF. The CDR3 bases are TGTGCCAGTAGTAGGGACAGGAGTGTGGATACGCAGTATTTT. V is TRBV19 and J is TRBJ2-3; 8 bases agree with TRBD1. J was trimmed by 6 bases and V by 4 bases; bases with no gene match: 6. This CDR3 is 14 amino acids long. Germline-derived CDR1 and CDR2 are LNHDA and SQIVND (reference sequence).

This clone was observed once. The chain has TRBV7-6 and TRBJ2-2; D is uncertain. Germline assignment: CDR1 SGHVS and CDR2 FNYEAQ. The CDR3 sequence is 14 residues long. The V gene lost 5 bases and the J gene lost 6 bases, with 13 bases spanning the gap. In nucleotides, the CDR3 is TGTGCCAGCAGCCGCGATAGACGGTCCGGGGAGCTGTTTTTT. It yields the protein CASSRDRRSGELFF.

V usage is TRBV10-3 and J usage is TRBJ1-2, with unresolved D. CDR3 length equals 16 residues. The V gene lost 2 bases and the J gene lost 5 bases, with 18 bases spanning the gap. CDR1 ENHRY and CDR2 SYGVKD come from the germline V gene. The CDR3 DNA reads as TGTGCCATCAGTGAGAGCTGGACGGGAGAAAGTTATGGCTACACCTTC. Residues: CAISESWTGESYGYTF.

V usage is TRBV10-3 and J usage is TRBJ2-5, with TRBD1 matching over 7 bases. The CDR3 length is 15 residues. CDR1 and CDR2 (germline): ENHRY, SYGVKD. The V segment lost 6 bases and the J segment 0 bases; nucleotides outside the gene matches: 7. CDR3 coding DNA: TGTGCCATCAGCCCAGGGGGAATCAACCAAGAGACCCAGTACTTC. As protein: CAISPGGINQETQYF.

The CDR3 loop is CASSLGVITHEQYF. CDR3 nucleotide sequence: TGTGCCAGCAGCTTAGGTGTAATCACCCACGAGCAGTACTTC. The rearrangement links TRBV7-2 to TRBJ2-7; D ambiguous. The length of the CDR3 is 14 residues. The V and J ends lost 1 base and 5 bases respectively, with 12 bases between them. Looked up from germline, CDR1 is SGHTA and CDR2 is FQGNSA.

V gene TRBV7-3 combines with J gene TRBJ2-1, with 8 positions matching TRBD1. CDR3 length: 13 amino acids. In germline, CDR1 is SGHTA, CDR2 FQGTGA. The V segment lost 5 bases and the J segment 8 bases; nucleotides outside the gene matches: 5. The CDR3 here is CASSRTGIHEQFF. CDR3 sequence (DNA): TGTGCCAGCAGCCGGACAGGGATTCATGAGCAGTTCTTC.

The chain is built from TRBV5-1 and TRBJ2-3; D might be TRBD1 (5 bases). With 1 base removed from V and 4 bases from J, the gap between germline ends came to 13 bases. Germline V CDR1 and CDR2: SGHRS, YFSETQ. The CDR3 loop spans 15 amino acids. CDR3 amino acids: CASSLFSGAPDTQYF. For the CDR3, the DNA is TGCGCCAGCAGCTTGTTCAGTGGGGCCCCAGATACGCAGTATTTT. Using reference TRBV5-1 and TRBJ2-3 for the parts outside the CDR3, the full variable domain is KAGVTQTPRYLIKTRGQQVTLSCSPISGHRSVSWYQQTPGQGLQFLFEYFSETQRNKGNFPGRFSGRQFSNSRSEMNVSTLELGDSALYLCASSLFSGAPDTQYFGPGTRLTVL.

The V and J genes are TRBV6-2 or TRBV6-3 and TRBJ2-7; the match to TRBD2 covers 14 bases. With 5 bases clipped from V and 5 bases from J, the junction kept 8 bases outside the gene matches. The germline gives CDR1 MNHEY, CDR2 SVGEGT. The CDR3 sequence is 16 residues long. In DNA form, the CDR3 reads TGTGCCAGCAGTCTACTCGGGACTAGCGGGAGAGACGAGCAGTACTTC. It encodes CASSLLGTSGRDEQYF.

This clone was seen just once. The CDR3 DNA follows: TGTGCCAGCAGGTTTACAGGACAGATTAACACTGAAGCTTTCTTT. It translates to CASRFTGQINTEAFF. The V gene is TRBV6-5, the J gene TRBJ1-1; a possible D gene is TRBD1 (6 bases). Germline V gene lookup returns CDR1 MNHEY and CDR2 SVGAGI. This CDR3 comprises 15 residues. V dropped 6 bases and J dropped 2 bases, with 16 bases sitting between them.

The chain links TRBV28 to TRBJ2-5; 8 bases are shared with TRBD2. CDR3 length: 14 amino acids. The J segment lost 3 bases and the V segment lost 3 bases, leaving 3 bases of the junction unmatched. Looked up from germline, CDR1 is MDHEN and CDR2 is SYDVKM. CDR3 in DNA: TGTGCCAGCAGTTTCGGACTAGCTGAAGAGACCCAGTACTTC. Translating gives CASSFGLAEETQYF. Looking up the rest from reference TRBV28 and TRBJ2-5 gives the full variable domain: DVKVTQSSRYLVKRTGEKVFLECVQDMDHENMFWYRQDPGLGLRLIYFSYDVKMKEKGDIPEGYSVSREKKERFSLILESASTNQTSMYLCASSFGLAEETQYFGPGTRLLVL.